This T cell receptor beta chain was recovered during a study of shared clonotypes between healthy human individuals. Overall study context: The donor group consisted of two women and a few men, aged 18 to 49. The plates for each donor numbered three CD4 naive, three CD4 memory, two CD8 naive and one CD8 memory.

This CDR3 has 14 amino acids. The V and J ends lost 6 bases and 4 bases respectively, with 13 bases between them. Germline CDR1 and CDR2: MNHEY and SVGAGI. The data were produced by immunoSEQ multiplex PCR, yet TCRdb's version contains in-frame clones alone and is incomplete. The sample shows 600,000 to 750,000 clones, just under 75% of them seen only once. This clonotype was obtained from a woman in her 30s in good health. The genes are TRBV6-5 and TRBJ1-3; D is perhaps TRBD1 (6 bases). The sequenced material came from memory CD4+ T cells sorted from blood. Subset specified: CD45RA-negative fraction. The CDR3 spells CASRRTVFGNTIYF. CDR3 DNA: TGTGCCAGCAGAAGGACAGTTTTCGGAAACACCATATATTTT.